This T cell receptor (beta chain) was retrieved from a study of blood T cell repertoires in COVID-19. Study-wide background: Samples came from the United States, Italy and Spain, spanning acute and convalescent COVID-19. The analysed material was cDNA or gDNA that came from T cells, B-cell-depleted T cells, or PBMCs.

In the original workflow: Counts of nucleated cells, estimated from reference gene primer amplification, were obtained. The table came from immunoSEQ multiplex PCR; TCRdb's copy has only in-frame clones and leaves some out. V and J calls plus clone size are reproduced from that table; the DNA served to infer D and trimming. The repertoire holds 90,000 to 150,000 clones, with 80% to 90% as singletons. This CDR3 has 14 amino acids. V lost 9 bases, J lost 5 bases, and 9 bases stayed unmatched. Germline lookup yields CDR1 SGHNT and CDR2 YYREEE (reference sequence). The TCR was taken from a man between 65 and 80 years old with active or convalescent COVID-19. The rearrangement links TRBV5-4 to TRBJ2-3, with 10 bases matching TRBD2. Sequencing was performed on peripheral blood. CDR3 coding DNA: TGTGCCACCCGAGCGGGAGGGCCTAAAGATACGCAGTATTTT. It specifies CATRAGGPKDTQYF.